The 4 T cell receptor beta chains presented below share a single source sample, sequenced in a study of cytomegalovirus exposure and HLA in healthy donors. Researchers ran the PCR with 60 Vbeta and 13 Jbeta primers. Profiling relied on immunoSEQ multiplex PCR, and the TCRdb table lists in-frame clones only, not all of them. The sample records more than 150,000 clones, about three quarters being singletons. Input material: PBMCs. The receptors stem from a man aged 50-60 years in good health and CMV-seropositive.

The chain links TRBV7-9 to TRBJ1-2; 7 bases are a match to TRBD1. This CDR3 contains 13 residues. The junction had 7 bases not matched to a gene; V was cut back by 4 bases and J by 8 bases. Germline V gene data show CDR1 as SEHNR and CDR2 as FQNEAQ (reference sequence). The CDR3 coding sequence is TGTGCCAGCAGCTCGACAGGGTCGGAAGGCTACACCTTC. Its translation is CASSSTGSEGYTF. The complete variable domain, with remaining parts taken from reference TRBV7-9 and TRBJ1-2, reads DTGVSQNPRHKITKRGQNVTFRCDPISEHNRLYWYRQTLGQGPEFLTYFQNEAQLEKSRLLSDRFSAERPKGSFSTLEIQRTEQGDSAMYLCASSSTGSEGYTFGSGTRLTVV.

The chain carries TRBV27 and TRBJ1-5; D is ambiguous. CDR3 size: 16 residues. Germline V gene lookup returns CDR1 MNHEY and CDR2 SMNVEV (reference sequence). The V gene lost 3 bases and the J gene lost 0 bases, with 12 bases spanning the gap. CDR3 nucleotide sequence: TGTGCCAGCAGTTTGACGGGTGCCGATAGCAATCAGCCCCAGCATTTT. Translated: CASSLTGADSNQPQHF.

The J gene is TRBJ1-4, the V gene TRBV5-4, with a possible D match to TRBD1 (6 bases). V was trimmed by 2 bases and J by 7 bases, leaving 15 bases between them. The germline gives CDR1 SGHNT, CDR2 YYREEE (reference sequence). CDR3 length equals 15 residues. CDR3: CASSFGGADGEKLFF. CDR3 DNA: TGTGCCAGCAGCTTTGGGGGGGCAGATGGTGAAAAACTGTTTTTT. The full variable domain, with the rest looked up from reference TRBV5-4 and TRBJ1-4, is ETGVTQSPTHLIKTRGQQVTLRCSSQSGHNTVSWYQQALGQGPQFIFQYYREEENGRGNFPPRFSGLQFPNYSSELNVNALELDDSALYLCASSFGGADGEKLFFGSGTQLSVL.

The rearrangement links TRBV7-2 to TRBJ1-2, with D perhaps matching TRBD1 (5 bases). This CDR3 comprises 14 residues. V lost 0 bases and J 4 bases, leaving 9 bases between the germline ends. Germline-derived CDR1 and CDR2 are SGHTA and FQGNSA. The chain's CDR3 is CASSLAGEGYGYTF. The CDR3 DNA is TGTGCCAGCAGCTTAGCAGGGGAGGGCTATGGCTACACCTTC.